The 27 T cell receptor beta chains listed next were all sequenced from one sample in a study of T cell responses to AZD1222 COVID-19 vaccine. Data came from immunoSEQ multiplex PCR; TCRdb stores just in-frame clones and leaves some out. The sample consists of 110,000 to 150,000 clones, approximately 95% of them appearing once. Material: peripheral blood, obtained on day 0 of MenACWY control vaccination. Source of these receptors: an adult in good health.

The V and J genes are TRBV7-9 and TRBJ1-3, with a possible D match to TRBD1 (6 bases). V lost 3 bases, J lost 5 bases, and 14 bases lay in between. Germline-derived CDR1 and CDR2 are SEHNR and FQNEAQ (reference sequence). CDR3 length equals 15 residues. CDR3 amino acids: CASSFHRASRNTIYF. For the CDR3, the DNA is TGTGCCAGCAGCTTCCACAGGGCTAGTAGAAACACCATATATTTT.

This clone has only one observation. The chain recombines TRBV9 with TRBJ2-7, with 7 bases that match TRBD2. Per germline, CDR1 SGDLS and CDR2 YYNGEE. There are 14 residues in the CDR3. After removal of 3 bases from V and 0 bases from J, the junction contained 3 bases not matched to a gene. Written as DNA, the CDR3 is TGTGCCAGCAGCGCCGGGGGGAGCTCCTACGAGCAGTACTTC. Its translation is CASSAGGSSYEQYF.

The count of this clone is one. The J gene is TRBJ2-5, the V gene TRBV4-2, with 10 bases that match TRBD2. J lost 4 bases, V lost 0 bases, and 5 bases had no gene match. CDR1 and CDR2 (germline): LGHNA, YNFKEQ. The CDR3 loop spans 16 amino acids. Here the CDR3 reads CASSQELAGAPETQYF. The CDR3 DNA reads TGTGCCAGCAGCCAAGAGCTAGCGGGAGCCCCAGAGACCCAGTACTTC.

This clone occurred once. The CDR3 protein is CASRDTPVKGYTF. For the CDR3, the DNA is TGTGCCAGCAGGGACACCCCAGTCAAGGGCTACACCTTC. The rearrangement uses TRBV2 and TRBJ1-2; tentatively, D is TRBD1 (5 bases). Germline V gene data show CDR1 as SNHLY and CDR2 as FYNNEI. Trimming stripped 6 bases from V and 8 bases from J, with 16 bases between. CDR3 size: 13 residues.

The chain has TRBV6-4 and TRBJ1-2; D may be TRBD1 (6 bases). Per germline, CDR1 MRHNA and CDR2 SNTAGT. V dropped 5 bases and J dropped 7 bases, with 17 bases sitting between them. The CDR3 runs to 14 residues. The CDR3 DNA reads TGTGCCAGCAGTCTGGACAGAAGTTCCTCTGGCTACACCTTC. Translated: CASSLDRSSSGYTF.

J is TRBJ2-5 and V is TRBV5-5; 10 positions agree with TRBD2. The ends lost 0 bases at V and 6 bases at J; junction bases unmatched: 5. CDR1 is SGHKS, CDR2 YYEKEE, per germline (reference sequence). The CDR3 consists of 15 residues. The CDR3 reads CASSLGAGGPKTQYF. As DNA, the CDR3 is TGTGCCAGCAGCTTGGGAGCGGGAGGGCCAAAGACCCAGTACTTC.

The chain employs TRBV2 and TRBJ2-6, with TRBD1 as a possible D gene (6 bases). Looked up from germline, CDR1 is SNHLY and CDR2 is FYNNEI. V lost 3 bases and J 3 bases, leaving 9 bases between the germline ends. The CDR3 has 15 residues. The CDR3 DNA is TGTGCCAGCAGTGAGGGGGCGCGTGGGGCCAACGTCCTGACTTTC. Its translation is CASSEGARGANVLTF.

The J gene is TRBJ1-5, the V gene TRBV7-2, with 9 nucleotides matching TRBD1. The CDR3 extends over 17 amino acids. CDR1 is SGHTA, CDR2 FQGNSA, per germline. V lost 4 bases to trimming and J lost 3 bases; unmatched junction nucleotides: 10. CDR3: CASSSSWDRAVNQPQHF. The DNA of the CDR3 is TGTGCCAGCAGCTCATCCTGGGACAGGGCGGTCAATCAGCCCCAGCATTTT.

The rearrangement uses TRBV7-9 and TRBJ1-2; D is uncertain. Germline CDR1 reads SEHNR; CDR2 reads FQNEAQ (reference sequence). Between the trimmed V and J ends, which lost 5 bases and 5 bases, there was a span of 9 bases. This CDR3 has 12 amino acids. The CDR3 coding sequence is TGTGCCAGCAGCCTAGACTATTATGGCTACACCTTC. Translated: CASSLDYYGYTF.

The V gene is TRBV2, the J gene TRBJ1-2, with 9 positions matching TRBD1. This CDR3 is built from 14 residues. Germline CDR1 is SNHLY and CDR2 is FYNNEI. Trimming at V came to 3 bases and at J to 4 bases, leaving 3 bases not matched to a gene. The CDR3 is CASSEDRGGYGYTF. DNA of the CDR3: TGTGCCAGCAGTGAGGACAGGGGAGGCTATGGCTACACCTTC.

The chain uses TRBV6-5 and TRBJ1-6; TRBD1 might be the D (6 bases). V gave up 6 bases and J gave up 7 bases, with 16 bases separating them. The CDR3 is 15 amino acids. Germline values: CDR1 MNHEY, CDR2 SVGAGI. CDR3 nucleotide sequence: TGTGCCAGCAGACTCCCCGGGACACGGAATTCACCCCTCCACTTT. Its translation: CASRLPGTRNSPLHF.

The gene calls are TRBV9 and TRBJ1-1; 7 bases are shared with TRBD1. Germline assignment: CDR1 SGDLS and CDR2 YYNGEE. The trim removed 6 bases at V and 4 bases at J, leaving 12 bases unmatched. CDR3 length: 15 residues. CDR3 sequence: CASNKDTGEFTEAFF. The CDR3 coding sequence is TGTGCCAGCAACAAAGACACAGGGGAATTCACTGAAGCTTTCTTT.

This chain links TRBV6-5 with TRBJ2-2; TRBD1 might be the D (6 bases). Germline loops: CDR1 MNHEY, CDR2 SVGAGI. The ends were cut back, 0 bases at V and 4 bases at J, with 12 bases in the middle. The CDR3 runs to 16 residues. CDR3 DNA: TGTGCCAGCAGTTACTCGGGCAGGGGAGTCACCGGGGAGCTGTTTTTT. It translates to CASSYSGRGVTGELFF.

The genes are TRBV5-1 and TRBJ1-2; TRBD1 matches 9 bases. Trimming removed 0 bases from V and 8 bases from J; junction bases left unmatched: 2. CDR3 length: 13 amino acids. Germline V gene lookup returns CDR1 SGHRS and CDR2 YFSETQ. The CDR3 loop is CASSLGQGDGYTF. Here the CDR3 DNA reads TGCGCCAGCAGCTTGGGACAGGGGGACGGCTACACCTTC.

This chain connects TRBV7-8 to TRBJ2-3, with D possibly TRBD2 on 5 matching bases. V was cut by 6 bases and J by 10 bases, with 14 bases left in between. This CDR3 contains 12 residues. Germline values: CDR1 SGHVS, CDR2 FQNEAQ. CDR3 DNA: TGTGCCAGCAGGCCAACTAGTAACGCGCAGTATTTT. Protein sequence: CASRPTSNAQYF.

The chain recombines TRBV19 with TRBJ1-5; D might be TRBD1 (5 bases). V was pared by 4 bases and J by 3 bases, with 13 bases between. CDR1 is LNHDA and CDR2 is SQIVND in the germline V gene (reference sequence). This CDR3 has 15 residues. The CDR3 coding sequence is TGTGCCAGTAGTAGGGTCGGGGGTTTCAATCAGCCCCAGCATTTT. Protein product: CASSRVGGFNQPQHF.

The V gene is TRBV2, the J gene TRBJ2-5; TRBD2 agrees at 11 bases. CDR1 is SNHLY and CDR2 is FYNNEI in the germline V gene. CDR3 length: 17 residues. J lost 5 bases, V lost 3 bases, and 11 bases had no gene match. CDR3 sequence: CASSDTLLAGAWETQYF. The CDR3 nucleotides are TGTGCCAGCAGTGACACCCTACTAGCGGGAGCGTGGGAGACCCAGTACTTC. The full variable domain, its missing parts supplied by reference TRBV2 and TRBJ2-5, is EPEVTQTPSHQVTQMGQEVILRCVPISNHLYFYWYRQILGQKVEFLVSFYNNEISEKSEIFDDQFSVERPDGSNFTLKIRSTKLEDSAMYFCASSDTLLAGAWETQYFGPGTRLLVL.

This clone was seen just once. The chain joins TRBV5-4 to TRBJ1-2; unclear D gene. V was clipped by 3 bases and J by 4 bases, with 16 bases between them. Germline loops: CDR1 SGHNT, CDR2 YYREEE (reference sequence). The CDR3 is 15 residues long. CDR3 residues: CASSYSGRGIYGYTF. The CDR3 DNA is TGTGCCAGCAGCTACTCGGGCAGAGGAATCTATGGCTACACCTTC. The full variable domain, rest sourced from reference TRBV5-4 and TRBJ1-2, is ETGVTQSPTHLIKTRGQQVTLRCSSQSGHNTVSWYQQALGQGPQFIFQYYREEENGRGNFPPRFSGLQFPNYSSELNVNALELDDSALYLCASSYSGRGIYGYTFGSGTRLTVV.

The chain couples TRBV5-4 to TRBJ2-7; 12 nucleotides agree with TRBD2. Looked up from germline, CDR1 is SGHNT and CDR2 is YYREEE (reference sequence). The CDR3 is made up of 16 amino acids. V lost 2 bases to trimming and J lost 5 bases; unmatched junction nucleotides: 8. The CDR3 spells CASSFRLAGVEDEQYF. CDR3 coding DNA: TGTGCCAGCAGCTTTAGACTAGCGGGAGTTGAAGACGAGCAGTACTTC.

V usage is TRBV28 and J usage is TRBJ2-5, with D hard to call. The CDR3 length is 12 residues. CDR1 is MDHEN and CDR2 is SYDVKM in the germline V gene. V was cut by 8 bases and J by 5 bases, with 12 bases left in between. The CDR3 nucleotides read TGTGCCAGCGGGTCTTTTGGGGAGACCCAGTACTTC. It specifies CASGSFGETQYF.

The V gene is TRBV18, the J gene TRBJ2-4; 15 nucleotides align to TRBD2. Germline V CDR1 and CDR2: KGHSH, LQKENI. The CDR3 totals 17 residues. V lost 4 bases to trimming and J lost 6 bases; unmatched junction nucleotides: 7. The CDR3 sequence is CASSRTRTSGRANIQYF. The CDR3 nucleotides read TGTGCCAGCTCACGAACCCGGACTAGCGGGAGGGCAAACATTCAGTACTTC.

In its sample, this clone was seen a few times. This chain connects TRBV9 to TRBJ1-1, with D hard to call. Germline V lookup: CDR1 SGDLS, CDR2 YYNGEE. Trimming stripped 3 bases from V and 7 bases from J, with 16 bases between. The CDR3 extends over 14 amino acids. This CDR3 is CASSDHPGRSEAFF. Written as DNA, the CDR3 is TGTGCCAGCAGCGACCACCCCGGACGCAGTGAAGCTTTCTTT.

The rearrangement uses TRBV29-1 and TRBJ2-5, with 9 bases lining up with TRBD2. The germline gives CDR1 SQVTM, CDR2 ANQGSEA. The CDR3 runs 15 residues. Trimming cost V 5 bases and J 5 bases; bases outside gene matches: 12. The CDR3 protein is CSVSGRHLGWETQYF. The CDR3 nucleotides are TGCAGCGTTAGCGGGAGGCACCTAGGATGGGAGACCCAGTACTTC.

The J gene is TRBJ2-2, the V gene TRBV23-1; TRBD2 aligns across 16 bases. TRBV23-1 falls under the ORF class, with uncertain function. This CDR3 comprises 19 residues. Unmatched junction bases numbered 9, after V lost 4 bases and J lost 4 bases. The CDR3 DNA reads TGCGCCAGCAGTCTACCCGGGACTAGCGGGGGGGATATCACCGGGGAGCTGTTTTTT. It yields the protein CASSLPGTSGGDITGELFF.

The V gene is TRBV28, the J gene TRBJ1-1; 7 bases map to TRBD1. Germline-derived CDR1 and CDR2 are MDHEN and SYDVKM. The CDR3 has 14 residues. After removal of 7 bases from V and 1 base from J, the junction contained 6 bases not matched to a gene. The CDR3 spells CASKGQPPNTEAFF. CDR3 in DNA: TGTGCCAGCAAGGGACAGCCCCCGAACACTGAAGCTTTCTTT. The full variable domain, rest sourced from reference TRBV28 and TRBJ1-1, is DVKVTQSSRYLVKRTGEKVFLECVQDMDHENMFWYRQDPGLGLRLIYFSYDVKMKEKGDIPEGYSVSREKKERFSLILESASTNQTSMYLCASKGQPPNTEAFFGQGTRLTVV.

The CDR3 bases are TGTGCCAGCAGTTTAGGGGGGTCCAAAAACATTCAGTACTTC. This sequence encodes CASSLGGSKNIQYF. The V and J genes are TRBV28 and TRBJ2-4, with D possibly matching TRBD2 (6 bases). CDR1 is MDHEN, CDR2 SYDVKM, per germline. V was clipped by 2 bases and J by 2 bases, with 7 bases between them. The length of the CDR3 is 14 residues.

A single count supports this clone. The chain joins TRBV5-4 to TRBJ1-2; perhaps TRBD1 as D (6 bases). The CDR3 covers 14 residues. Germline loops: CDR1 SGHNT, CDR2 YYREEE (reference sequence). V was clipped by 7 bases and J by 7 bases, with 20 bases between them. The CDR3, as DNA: TGTGCCAGCCGGACTACCGGAGGGGGGTTTGGCTACACCTTC. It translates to CASRTTGGGFGYTF.